This passage covers 18 T cell receptor beta chains from one sample sequenced in a study of control samples from healthy donors and cancer patients. The repertoire was sequenced with immunoSEQ multiplex PCR; TCRdb's copy has only in-frame clones and lacks some. The data contain about 80,000 clones, roughly 84% of them singletons. Sequenced input: blood. The receptors stem from a woman aged 45-60 years in good health.

This sequence joins TRBV19 and TRBJ2-5; 10 positions match TRBD1. Germline V lookup: CDR1 LNHDA, CDR2 SQIVND (reference sequence). This CDR3 contains 18 residues. Trimming at V came to 5 bases and at J to 4 bases, leaving 16 bases not matched to a gene. This chain's CDR3 is CASSVSGQGFVRGETQYF. The DNA of the CDR3 is TGTGCCAGTAGTGTCTCGGGACAGGGGTTCGTTCGGGGAGAGACCCAGTACTTC.

This clone was seen once. The chain couples TRBV14 to TRBJ1-4; 9 bases map to TRBD1. Germline values: CDR1 SGHDN, CDR2 FVKESK. Trimming at V came to 2 bases and at J to 3 bases, leaving 10 bases not matched to a gene. CDR3 size: 18 residues. The CDR3 spells CASSQTENRGRSNEKLFF. CDR3 coding DNA: TGTGCCAGCAGCCAAACCGAAAACAGGGGGCGATCTAATGAAAAACTGTTTTTT.

V is TRBV7-2 and J is TRBJ1-5; D remains ambiguous. The V gene lost 4 bases and the J gene lost 7 bases, with 11 bases spanning the gap. CDR3 size: 13 residues. The V gene's germline CDR1 is SGHTA and CDR2 FQGNSA. CDR3 nucleotide sequence: TGTGCCAGCAGCTATACCTCGAGGCAGCCCCAGCATTTT. This sequence encodes CASSYTSRQPQHF.

The chain recombines TRBV5-4 with TRBJ1-4; D not resolved. The germline gives CDR1 SGHNT, CDR2 YYREEE (reference sequence). V was cut by 4 bases and J by 7 bases, with 14 bases left in between. The CDR3 consists of 14 residues. CDR3 region: CASSPDDGGEKLFF. DNA of the CDR3: TGTGCCAGCAGCCCAGACGACGGAGGTGAAAAACTGTTTTTT.

V is TRBV11-2 and J is TRBJ2-2; D is possibly TRBD1 (5 bases). Germline CDR1 reads SGHAT; CDR2 reads FQNNGV. Trimming stripped 1 base from V and 1 base from J, with 10 bases between. CDR3 length: 16 residues. This chain's CDR3 is CASSLGRGLNTGELFF. The CDR3 DNA is TGTGCCAGCAGCTTAGGAAGGGGTTTGAACACCGGGGAGCTGTTTTTT.

The chain combines TRBV19 with TRBJ1-1; D not certain. The CDR3 is made up of 12 amino acids. Trimming left V 5 bases short and J 1 base short, with 5 bases between. From germline, CDR1 is LNHDA and CDR2 SQIVND (reference sequence). CDR3 sequence reads: CASSSTNTEAFF. In DNA, the CDR3 is TGTGCCAGTAGTTCGACGAACACTGAAGCTTTCTTT.

In this sample, this clone turned up once. CDR3 amino acids: CASRPLQRNTEAFF. CDR3 in DNA: TGTGCCAGCAGACCCCTACAGAGAAACACTGAAGCTTTCTTT. This sequence joins TRBV6-5 and TRBJ1-1; no firm D call. With 6 bases removed from V and 2 bases from J, the gap between germline ends came to 13 bases. The CDR3 runs 14 residues. In germline, CDR1 is MNHEY, CDR2 SVGAGI.

The gene calls are TRBV19 and TRBJ1-1; no firm D call. Germline assignment: CDR1 LNHDA and CDR2 SQIVND (reference sequence). Trimming took off 3 bases at V and 2 bases at J, with 16 bases between the two ends. The CDR3 contains 16 residues. CDR3: CASSIHNLVGNTEAFF. CDR3 nucleotides: TGTGCCAGTAGTATTCACAACCTGGTTGGCAACACTGAAGCTTTCTTT.

This CDR3 reads CASRDWVNSPLHF. CDR3 bases: TGTGCCAGCAGGGACTGGGTTAATTCACCCCTCCACTTT. The V call is TRBV6-5, the J call TRBJ1-6; D unclear. The V and J ends lost 6 bases and 6 bases respectively, with 9 bases between them. This CDR3 spans 13 amino acids. Germline lookup yields CDR1 MNHEY and CDR2 SVGAGI.

The chain is built from TRBV2 and TRBJ1-4; possible D gene TRBD1, 6 bases. This CDR3 has 14 amino acids. V lost 8 bases, J lost 8 bases, and 18 bases lay in between. The V gene's germline CDR1 is SNHLY and CDR2 FYNNEI. The CDR3 loop is CASYRGARLEKLFF. Written as DNA, the CDR3 is TGTGCCAGCTACCGGGGGGCGCGTCTAGAAAAACTGTTTTTT. The full variable domain, its missing parts supplied by reference TRBV2 and TRBJ1-4, is EPEVTQTPSHQVTQMGQEVILRCVPISNHLYFYWYRQILGQKVEFLVSFYNNEISEKSEIFDDQFSVERPDGSNFTLKIRSTKLEDSAMYFCASYRGARLEKLFFGSGTQLSVL.

V gene TRBV5-1 combines with J gene TRBJ1-1, with a weak D call TRBD1 (5 bases). Germline assignment: CDR1 SGHRS and CDR2 YFSETQ. V lost 2 bases and J lost 0, with 8 bases in between. This CDR3 contains 14 residues. CDR3 sequence reads: CASSLGDLNTEAFF. The CDR3 bases are TGCGCCAGCAGCTTAGGGGACTTGAACACTGAAGCTTTCTTT.

The CDR3 nucleotides are TGCGCCAGCAGCCAACTAGCGGGGGGTTACAATGAGCAGTTCTTC. This sequence encodes CASSQLAGGYNEQFF. J is TRBJ2-1 and V is TRBV4-1; 11 bases align to TRBD2. Unmatched junction bases numbered 1, after V lost 2 bases and J lost 4 bases. In germline, CDR1 is MGHRA, CDR2 YSYEKL. The CDR3 is 15 residues long.

The chain carries TRBV3-1 (or the pseudogene TRBV3-2) and TRBJ1-1; tentatively, D is TRBD1 (5 bases). Germline V gene sequence: CDR1 LGHDT, CDR2 YNNKEL (reference sequence). V lost 4 bases and J lost 4, with 19 bases in between. The CDR3 sequence is 16 residues long. The CDR3 nucleotides read TGTGCCAGCAGCCTCGGGTCAGGGCTGGGTAGCACTGAAGCTTTCTTT. Amino acids: CASSLGSGLGSTEAFF.

The V call is TRBV2, the J call TRBJ2-2; D gene ambiguous. The V end lost 8 bases, the J end lost 0 bases, and 10 bases lay between the germline ends. CDR1 and CDR2 (germline): SNHLY, FYNNEI. The CDR3 runs to 14 residues. As DNA, the CDR3 is TGTGCCAGCTGCGACACCGCGAACACCGGGGAGCTGTTTTTT. Encoded protein: CASCDTANTGELFF.

This clone occurred once. The genes are TRBV5-1 and TRBJ2-7; possible D gene TRBD1, 8 bases. The CDR3 covers 14 residues. V was clipped by 0 bases and J by 6 bases, with 13 bases between them. Per germline, CDR1 SGHRS and CDR2 YFSETQ. CDR3 in amino acids: CASSLDRGGSEQYF. DNA of the CDR3: TGCGCCAGCAGCTTGGACAGGGGGGGTTCCGAGCAGTACTTC.

As for this clone: At one end, the junction sequence differs from germline, possibly due to a read error. V is TRBV27 and J is TRBJ1-2; 7 nucleotides agree with TRBD1. The CDR3 runs 13 residues. Germline V CDR1 and CDR2: MNHEY, SMNVEV (reference sequence). CDR3 nucleotides: TGTGCCAGCAGCTTATACAGGGGAGGTGGCTACACCTTC. Encoded protein: CASSLYRGGGYTF.

The V and J genes are TRBV6-5 and TRBJ1-1; TRBD1 matches at 7 bases. The V segment lost 5 bases and the J segment 7 bases; nucleotides outside the gene matches: 1. This CDR3 is built from 11 residues. The germline gives CDR1 MNHEY, CDR2 SVGAGI. The CDR3 reads CASSRQGEAFF. For the CDR3, the DNA is TGTGCCAGCAGTCGACAGGGTGAAGCTTTCTTT.

V usage is TRBV6-5 and J usage is TRBJ2-7; perhaps TRBD1 as D (5 bases). V lost 6 bases and J lost 5, with 14 bases in between. There are 13 residues in the CDR3. Germline values: CDR1 MNHEY, CDR2 SVGAGI. The CDR3 sequence: CASSPGRVHEQYF. Written as DNA, the CDR3 is TGTGCCAGCAGCCCGGGCAGGGTGCACGAGCAGTACTTC.